A single sample is the source of the 5 T cell receptor beta chains below, sequenced in a study of control samples from healthy donors and cancer patients. The data were produced by immunoSEQ multiplex PCR, yet TCRdb's version contains in-frame clones alone and is incomplete. Of roughly 200,000 clones listed, about 93% are singletons. The sequencing sample was made of blood. All receptors derive from a man between 45 and 60 years old in good health.

The rearrangement joins TRBV4-2 to TRBJ2-1; D gene uncertain. Germline assignment: CDR1 LGHNA and CDR2 YNFKEQ. The V and J ends lost 9 bases and 7 bases respectively, with 16 bases between them. The CDR3 covers 13 residues. CDR3 in DNA: TGTGCCAGTCGAAGAACCTCCCGGAATGAGCAGTTCTTC. Protein: CASRRTSRNEQFF.

The rearrangement joins TRBV18 to TRBJ2-5; 8 bases align to TRBD2. The CDR3 length is 14 residues. The V segment lost 2 bases and the J segment 2 bases; nucleotides outside the gene matches: 1. From germline, CDR1 is KGHSH and CDR2 LQKENI. The CDR3 DNA follows: TGTGCCAGCTCACCAGCGGGGGGTCAAGAGACCCAGTACTTC. Its translation: CASSPAGGQETQYF.

The V gene is TRBV5-1, the J gene TRBJ2-7; the D gene is possibly TRBD1 (5 bases). With 4 bases removed from V and 3 bases from J, the gap between germline ends came to 11 bases. The CDR3 length is 13 residues. The germline CDR1 and CDR2 sequences are SGHRS and YFSETQ. Here the CDR3 reads CASSIGHNYEQYV. CDR3 DNA: TGCGCCAGCAGCATCGGACACAACTACGAGCAGTACGTC.

V gene TRBV5-1 combines with J gene TRBJ2-3; 9 bases are shared with TRBD1. Germline-derived CDR1 and CDR2 are SGHRS and YFSETQ. CDR3 length: 17 amino acids. Losses at the gene ends were 4 bases for V and 1 base for J; bases not matched to a gene: 10. CDR3 in amino acids: CASSKTLGQGRTDTQYF. The CDR3 DNA reads TGCGCCAGCAGCAAGACGTTAGGACAGGGGCGCACAGATACGCAGTATTTT.

CDR3 residues: CASSALGITQPQHF. In DNA form, the CDR3 reads TGTGCCAGCAGTGCCTTGGGAATTACTCAGCCCCAGCATTTT. The chain joins TRBV27 to TRBJ1-5; D call uncertain. From germline, CDR1 is MNHEY and CDR2 SMNVEV (reference sequence). The CDR3 is made up of 14 amino acids. V lost 5 bases, J lost 6 bases, and 14 bases lay in between.